Described below is a single T cell receptor beta chain sequence and its context. With 4 bases removed from V and 5 bases from J, the gap between germline ends came to 12 bases. Looked up from germline, CDR1 is LNHDA and CDR2 is SQIVND (reference sequence). This CDR3 has 15 amino acids. The data belong to a study of blood T cell repertoires in COVID-19. Overall study: PBMCs, B-cell-depleted T cells, or T cells were the source of the cDNA or gDNA that made up the material.

The table came from immunoSEQ multiplex PCR; TCRdb's copy has only in-frame clones and leaves some out. The sample lists about 97,000 clones, roughly 90% occurring once. The source of this sequence is a woman aged 45-65 years with COVID-19, enrolled during active disease. The chain is built from TRBV19 and TRBJ1-6; D unclear. The sample was peripheral blood. DNA for the CDR3: TGTGCCAGTAGTAATCGGGAAAGGGATAATTCACCCCTCCACTTT. This encodes CASSNRERDNSPLHF.